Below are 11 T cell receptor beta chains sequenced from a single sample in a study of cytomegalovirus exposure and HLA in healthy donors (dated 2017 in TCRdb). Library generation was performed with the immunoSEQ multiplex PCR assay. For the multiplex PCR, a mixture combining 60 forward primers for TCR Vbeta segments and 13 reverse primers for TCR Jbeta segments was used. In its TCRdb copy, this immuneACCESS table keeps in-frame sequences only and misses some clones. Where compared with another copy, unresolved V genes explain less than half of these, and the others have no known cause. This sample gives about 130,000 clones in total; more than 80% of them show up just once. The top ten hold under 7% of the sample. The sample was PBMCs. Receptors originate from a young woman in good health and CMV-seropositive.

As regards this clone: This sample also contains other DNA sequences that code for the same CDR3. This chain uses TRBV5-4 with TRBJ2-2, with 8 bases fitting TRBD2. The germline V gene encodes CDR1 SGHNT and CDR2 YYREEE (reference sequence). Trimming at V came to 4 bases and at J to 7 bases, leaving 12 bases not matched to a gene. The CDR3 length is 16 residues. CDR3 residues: CASSPGLAGVDGELFF. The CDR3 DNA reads TGTGCCAGCAGCCCCGGACTAGCTGGGGTGGACGGGGAGCTGTTTTTT.

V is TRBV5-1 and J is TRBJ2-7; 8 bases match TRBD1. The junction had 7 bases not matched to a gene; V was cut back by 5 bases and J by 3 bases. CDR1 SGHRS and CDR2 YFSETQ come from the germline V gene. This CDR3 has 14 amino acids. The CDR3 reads CASRPGTGNYEQYF. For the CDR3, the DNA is TGCGCCAGCAGACCCGGGACAGGCAACTACGAGCAGTACTTC.

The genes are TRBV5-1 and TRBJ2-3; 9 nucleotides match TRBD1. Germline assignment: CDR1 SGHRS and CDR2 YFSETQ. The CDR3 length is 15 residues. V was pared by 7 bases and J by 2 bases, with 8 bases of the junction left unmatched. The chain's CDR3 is CASRGQGLSTDTQYF. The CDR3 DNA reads TGCGCCAGCCGCGGACAGGGGCTTTCCACAGATACGCAGTATTTT.

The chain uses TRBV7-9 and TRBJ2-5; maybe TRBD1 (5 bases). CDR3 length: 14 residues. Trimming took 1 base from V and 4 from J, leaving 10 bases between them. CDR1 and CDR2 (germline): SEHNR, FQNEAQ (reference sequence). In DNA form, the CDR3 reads TGTGCCAGCAGCTTAGGTGGGGCTTCAGAGACCCAGTACTTC. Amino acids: CASSLGGASETQYF.

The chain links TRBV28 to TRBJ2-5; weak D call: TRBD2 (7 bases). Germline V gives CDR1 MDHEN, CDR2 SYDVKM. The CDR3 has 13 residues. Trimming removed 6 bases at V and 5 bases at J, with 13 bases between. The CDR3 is CASRQGGVETQYF. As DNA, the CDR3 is TGTGCCAGCAGACAGGGAGGGGTGGAGACCCAGTACTTC. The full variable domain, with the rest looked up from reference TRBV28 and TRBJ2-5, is DVKVTQSSRYLVKRTGEKVFLECVQDMDHENMFWYRQDPGLGLRLIYFSYDVKMKEKGDIPEGYSVSREKKERFSLILESASTNQTSMYLCASRQGGVETQYFGPGTRLLVL.

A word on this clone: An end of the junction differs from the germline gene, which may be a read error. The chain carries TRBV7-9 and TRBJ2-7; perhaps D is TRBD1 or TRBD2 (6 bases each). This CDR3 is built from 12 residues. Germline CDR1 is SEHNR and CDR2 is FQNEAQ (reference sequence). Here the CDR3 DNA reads TGTTCCAGCAGCTTAGGGGGAGGCGAGCAGTACTTC. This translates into CSSSLGGGEQYF.

The CDR3 region has the DNA TGTGCCAGCAGCCCCCAGGGGAAGGGATATGGCTACACCTTC. Its protein product is CASSPQGKGYGYTF. The rearrangement uses TRBV27 and TRBJ1-2, with D maybe TRBD1 (6 bases). The V gene's germline CDR1 is MNHEY and CDR2 SMNVEV (reference sequence). V was cut by 6 bases and J by 5 bases, with 16 bases left in between. The length of the CDR3 is 14 residues.

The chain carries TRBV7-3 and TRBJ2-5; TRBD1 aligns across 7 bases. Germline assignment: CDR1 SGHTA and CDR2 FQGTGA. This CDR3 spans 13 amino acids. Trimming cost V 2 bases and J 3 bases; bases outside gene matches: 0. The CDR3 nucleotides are TGTGCCAGCAGCTTAGGGACAGAAGAGACCCAGTACTTC. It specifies CASSLGTEETQYF.

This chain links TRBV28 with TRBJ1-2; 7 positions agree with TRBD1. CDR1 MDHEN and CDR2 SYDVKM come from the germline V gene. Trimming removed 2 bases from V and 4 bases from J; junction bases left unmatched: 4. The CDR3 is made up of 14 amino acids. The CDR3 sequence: CASSLGGQFYGYTF. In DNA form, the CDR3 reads TGTGCCAGCAGTTTAGGGGGACAGTTCTATGGCTACACCTTC.

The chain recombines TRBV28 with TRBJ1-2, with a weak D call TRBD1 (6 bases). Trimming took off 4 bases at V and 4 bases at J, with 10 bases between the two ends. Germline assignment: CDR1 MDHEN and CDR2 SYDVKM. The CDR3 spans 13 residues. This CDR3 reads CASSSQGRYGYTF. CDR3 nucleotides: TGTGCCAGCAGTTCTCAGGGGCGCTATGGCTACACCTTC.

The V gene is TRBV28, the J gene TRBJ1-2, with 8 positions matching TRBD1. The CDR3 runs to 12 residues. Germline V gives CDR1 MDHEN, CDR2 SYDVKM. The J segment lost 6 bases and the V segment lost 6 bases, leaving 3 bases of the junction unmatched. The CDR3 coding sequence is TGTGCCAGCAGCAGGGGGCTCGATGGCTACACCTTC. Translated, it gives CASSRGLDGYTF.